These T cell receptor beta chains were read from a single sample in a study of cytotoxic CD8 clonotypes in ibrutinib-treated CLL. Method: immunoSEQ multiplex PCR; TCRdb's copy keeps in-frame clones and lacks some. The sample lists almost 85,000 clones; just over 85% were seen once. The sample consisted of PBMCs, taken before ibrutinib treatment. These receptors were obtained from a human donor with chronic lymphocytic leukemia. The conserved cysteine and the conserved F or W are not part of the CDR3 here. D genes are given only for firm matches.

V gene	D gene	J gene	CDR3 protein
TRBV18	-	TRBJ1-2	ASSPLPGPNANYGYT
TRBV6-5	-	TRBJ1-2	ASSRQNNYGYT
TRBV10-1	-	TRBJ2-1	ASSLPGGTSYNEQF
TRBV29-1	-	TRBJ1-1	SVEPLSGGGGTEAF
TRBV7-6	-	TRBJ1-5	ASSPEGGTPYQPQH
TRBV5-6	-	TRBJ1-2	ASSPQGSNYGYT
TRBV21-1	-	TRBJ2-1	ASSKATSGAFMNEQF
TRBV2	TRBD1	TRBJ1-5	ASSEYGTGGIRQH
TRBV6-1	TRBD1	TRBJ1-1	ASSESDRAVTEAF
TRBV4-2	-	TRBJ2-1	ASSQEAVLGQF
TRBV19	TRBD1	TRBJ2-7	ASLETGQSPYEQY
TRBV7-2	-	TRBJ1-2	ASSQNYGYT
TRBV4-1	-	TRBJ2-7	ASSQVELRAYEQY
TRBV5-4	-	TRBJ2-3	ASSPTPLRGTDTQY
TRBV19	-	TRBJ2-3	ASGSQGSDTQY
TRBV7-6	-	TRBJ2-2	AVADPPGELF
TRBV4-1	TRBD1	TRBJ1-1	ASSLWTGAMNTEAF
TRBV4-2	TRBD2	TRBJ2-3	ASSQEASGSRTQY
TRBV28	-	TRBJ1-1	ASSLFVAGAKNTEAF
TRBV5-1	TRBD2	TRBJ2-7	ASSLGVTSGRSTYEQY
TRBV2	-	TRBJ1-5	ASSDTSSNQPQH
TRBV30	-	TRBJ1-3	AWSVPYTIY
TRBV7-9	-	TRBJ2-7	ASSLGGDLREQY
TRBV6-5	-	TRBJ1-2	ASSYSYRTADYGYT
TRBV7-2	TRBD1	TRBJ2-6	ASSFRTGTGGANVLT
TRBV5-6	-	TRBJ2-1	ASSRAETYNEQF
TRBV7-3	-	TRBJ2-1	ASSLMRGLEQF
TRBV5-1	-	TRBJ1-2	ASSWDGVGGYT
TRBV5-1	TRBD2	TRBJ2-7	ASTTGGSAYEQY
TRBV15	-	TRBJ2-2	ATSRRNGNGELF
TRBV5-6	-	TRBJ1-2	ASSFLLGPYT
TRBV4-1	-	TRBJ2-3	ASSPWGSTDTQY
TRBV5-6	-	TRBJ2-5	ASSLTIRGPETQY
TRBV6-5	TRBD1	TRBJ2-2	ASSRGTAYTGELF
TRBV28	-	TRBJ2-7	ASSSTGVGYEQY
TRBV13	-	TRBJ1-5	ASSLKGIEPQH
TRBV11-3	TRBD1	TRBJ2-2	ASSPRDRGAGELF
TRBV7-6	-	TRBJ2-2	ASSPGLYAVDTGELF
TRBV7-6	-	TRBJ1-2	ASSPPGVNYGYT
TRBV28	-	TRBJ1-1	ASNPTGLNTEAF
TRBV19	TRBD1	TRBJ1-4	ASSALRTGRGEKLF
TRBV2	TRBD1	TRBJ2-7	ASSLKGTGLFEQY